The sequence of this T cell receptor beta chain was determined in a study of CD8+CD57+ T cells in acquired aplastic anemia. On the study more broadly: The average for DNA from sorted CD4+ and CD8+ cells was 3 to 3.5 ug.

Profiling of TCR beta VDJ combinations and CDR3 sequences used genomic DNA as template. In TCRdb, the reads were re-called with MiXCR into one record per CDR3 protein. This sample carries some 220,000 distinct CDR3 sequences, 30% to 40% of them seen once, and the ten largest clones take roughly 1.1%. V shed 4 bases and J 0 bases; nucleotides not matched to a gene: 2. This CDR3 region has 14 residues. Germline CDR1 reads SEHNR; CDR2 reads FQNEAQ (reference sequence). A few counts support this clonotype. This may be a read error: a much more frequent sequence differs by one nucleotide. This CDR3 is missing its conserved last phenylalanine or tryptophan, likely due to a read error.

V is TRBV7-9 and J is TRBJ1-2, with 7 nucleotides matching TRBD1. The receptor comes from a human donor in good health, serving as a control. Source material: sorted CD4+, CD8+, or CD8+CD57+ T cells (not recorded which) from PBMCs. CDR3 nucleotides: TGTGCCAGCAGCTACCAGGGGGCTAACTATGGCTACACCCTC. It yields the protein CASSYQGANYGYTL.